These 15 T cell receptor beta chains were sequenced from one sample in a study of OX40 agonist ivuxolimab in advanced cancers. The assay was immunoSEQ multiplex PCR, and TCRdb's table has in-frame clones only and misses some. The table shows 55,000 to 65,000 clones, with approximately 91% occurring only once. Sequences were derived from CD4+ or CD8+ T cells sorted from blood, sampled in a trial of the OX40 agonist ivuxolimab. The receptors here all came from an adult with an advanced solid tumor such as melanoma, head and neck, liver or kidney cancer.

The V gene is TRBV5-1, the J gene TRBJ2-7; D possibly corresponds to TRBD1 (5 bases). The CDR3 contains 14 residues. The V gene's germline CDR1 is SGHRS and CDR2 YFSETQ. Trimming stripped 0 bases from V and 1 base from J, with 8 bases between. CDR3 DNA sequence: TGCGCCAGCAGCTTGGGGACATATTCCTACGAGCAGTACTTC. Encoded protein: CASSLGTYSYEQYF.

The rearrangement joins TRBV20-1 to TRBJ1-2; D is undetermined. The germline CDR1 and CDR2 sequences are DFQATT and SNEGSKA (reference sequence). The CDR3 loop spans 11 amino acids. V lost 1 base, J lost 4 bases, and 4 bases lay in between. The CDR3 is CSARGVYGYTF. CDR3 DNA: TGCAGTGCTAGAGGAGTCTATGGCTACACCTTC.

The chain carries TRBV2 and TRBJ1-2; maybe TRBD1 (6 bases). Germline-derived CDR1 and CDR2 are SNHLY and FYNNEI. Trimming took 5 bases from V and 4 from J, leaving 11 bases between them. This CDR3 is built from 13 residues. This CDR3 is CASSSGTRYGYTF. CDR3 bases: TGTGCCAGCAGTTCCGGGACACGCTATGGCTACACCTTC.

This chain links TRBV2 with TRBJ1-2; 7 nucleotides align to TRBD1. This CDR3 has 15 residues. From germline, CDR1 is SNHLY and CDR2 FYNNEI. Germline trimming cut 5 bases from V and 1 base from J; bases unmatched to any gene: 7. The DNA for the CDR3 is TGTGCCAGCAGTAATTTGACAGGGTTTAACTATGGCTACACCTTC. Its protein product is CASSNLTGFNYGYTF. The full variable domain, with the rest looked up from reference TRBV2 and TRBJ1-2, is EPEVTQTPSHQVTQMGQEVILRCVPISNHLYFYWYRQILGQKVEFLVSFYNNEISEKSEIFDDQFSVERPDGSNFTLKIRSTKLEDSAMYFCASSNLTGFNYGYTFGSGTRLTVV.

The CDR3 bases are TGTGCCAGCAGCCTCAACACCGGGGAGCTGTTTTTT. Its protein is CASSLNTGELFF. The rearrangement joins TRBV11-3 to TRBJ2-2; D not resolved. Germline values: CDR1 SGHNT, CDR2 YENEEA. The CDR3 is 12 residues long. Trimming took 5 bases from V and 2 from J, leaving 3 bases between them.

This clone was picked up one time. V is TRBV7-9 and J is TRBJ1-1; TRBD1 agrees at 8 bases. Per the germline V gene, CDR1 is SEHNR and CDR2 is FQNEAQ (reference sequence). V trimming: 3 bases; J trimming: 5 bases; junction bases outside the gene matches: 8. The CDR3 loop spans 15 amino acids. The CDR3 reads CASSFGQGARTEAFF. For the CDR3, the DNA is TGTGCCAGCAGCTTCGGTCAGGGGGCGAGGACTGAAGCTTTCTTT. The full variable domain, in which reference TRBV7-9 and TRBJ1-1 provide the parts outside the CDR3, is DTGVSQNPRHKITKRGQNVTFRCDPISEHNRLYWYRQTLGQGPEFLTYFQNEAQLEKSRLLSDRFSAERPKGSFSTLEIQRTEQGDSAMYLCASSFGQGARTEAFFGQGTRLTVV.

The chain uses TRBV6-1 and TRBJ1-1, with a tentative D call TRBD1 (5 bases). Trimming stripped 6 bases from V and 7 bases from J, with 15 bases between. CDR3 size: 13 residues. Germline V gene data show CDR1 as MNHNS and CDR2 as SASEGT. The CDR3 loop reads CASREGLAIEAFF. Here the CDR3 DNA reads TGTGCCAGCAGAGAGGGGTTGGCTATTGAAGCTTTCTTT.

The chain uses TRBV6-6 and TRBJ2-7, with D uncertain. Germline V lookup: CDR1 MNHNY, CDR2 SVGAGI (reference sequence). The V end lost 6 bases, the J end lost 0 bases, and 6 bases lay between the germline ends. The CDR3 spans 12 residues. As DNA, the CDR3 is TGTGCCAGCAGAGAGAGCTCCTACGAGCAGTACTTC. This codes for CASRESSYEQYF.

The chain couples TRBV5-1 to TRBJ2-7; D assignment may be TRBD1 or TRBD2 (5 bases each). Trimming removed 7 bases from V and 0 bases from J, with 17 bases in between. This CDR3 contains 15 residues. Germline V gives CDR1 SGHRS, CDR2 YFSETQ. The CDR3 here is CASQLYGASSYEQYF. CDR3 in DNA: TGCGCCAGCCAGCTCTACGGGGCAAGCTCCTACGAGCAGTACTTC.

CDR3 amino acids: CASSLGPNTEAFF. The CDR3 nucleotides read TGTGCCAGCAGTTTGGGACCCAACACTGAAGCTTTCTTT. The genes are TRBV27 and TRBJ1-1; TRBD1 might be the D (5 bases). The CDR3 covers 13 residues. V was shortened by 3 bases and J by 2 bases, with 7 bases between the two germline ends. Germline loops: CDR1 MNHEY, CDR2 SMNVEV (reference sequence).

This rearrangement joins TRBV10-3 to TRBJ1-1; D ambiguous. The CDR3 loop spans 17 amino acids. Trimming shortened V by 10 bases and J by 4 bases, and 28 bases separated the two germline ends. The germline V gene has CDR1 ENHRY and CDR2 SYGVKD. CDR3 sequence reads: CATQNTAVPVGSTEAFF. CDR3 bases: TGTGCCACGCAAAACACCGCAGTCCCTGTGGGGAGCACTGAAGCTTTCTTT.

The J gene is TRBJ1-1, the V gene TRBV6-1; 7 bases align to TRBD1. The CDR3 loop spans 12 amino acids. CDR1 is MNHNS, CDR2 SASEGT, per germline. Trimming removed 6 bases from V and 6 bases from J; junction bases left unmatched: 4. The CDR3 loop is CASREGTAEAFF. CDR3 DNA: TGTGCCAGCAGGGAGGGGACAGCTGAAGCTTTCTTT.

V and J are TRBV2 and TRBJ2-3, with D uncertain. Deletions cut 2 bases from V and 4 bases from J, with 10 bases between. The length of the CDR3 is 14 residues. Germline CDR1 and CDR2: SNHLY and FYNNEI. The CDR3 spells CASSEHPSADTQYF. Written as DNA, the CDR3 is TGTGCCAGCAGTGAACACCCCTCGGCAGATACGCAGTATTTT.

This chain connects TRBV14 to TRBJ2-2; D not resolved. Germline V lookup: CDR1 SGHDN, CDR2 FVKESK. V lost 1 base and J 3 bases, leaving 9 bases between the germline ends. This CDR3 comprises 15 residues. The DNA for the CDR3 is TGTGCCAGCAGCCAAGCAAGGAGATACACCGGGGAGCTGTTTTTT. Translating it yields CASSQARRYTGELFF.

The chain combines TRBV15 with TRBJ2-2; TRBD2 matches at 8 bases. Germline CDR1 is LNHNV and CDR2 is YYDKDF (reference sequence). This CDR3 spans 17 amino acids. V lost 1 base to trimming and J lost 2 bases; unmatched junction nucleotides: 6. This CDR3 is CATSRGVLAENTGELFF. The CDR3 DNA sequence: TGTGCCACCAGCAGAGGGGTACTAGCGGAAAACACCGGGGAGCTGTTTTTT.